This T cell receptor (beta chain) was identified during a study of CXCR3-negative and CXCR3-positive naive CD8 T cells. Study at large: Summed over all libraries, TRB reads came to around 140 million, with about 1.5 +/- 0.3 million per library. Findings of the study overall: Naive cells positive for CXCR3 carried more hydrophobic TRB CDR3s than CXCR3-negative ones.

As concerns this clonotype: The antigen is unknown.

Each TRB cDNA library was prepared by 5' RACE (with UMI labels). TCRdb re-called the 5' RACE reads and gives one entry per CDR3 protein, without DNA. The sample table sets out about 120,000 distinct CDR3 sequences. The CDR3 has 13 amino acids. Germline CDR1 and CDR2: SNHLY and FYNNEI. The rearrangement uses TRBV2 and TRBJ2-7. This clonotype was sampled from a human donor in good health. Some clones in this sample may be carry-over from other donors' samples. The sequenced sample was naive CXCR3- CD8+ T cells from blood. Subset of the sample: CD45RO-CCR7+CD27+CD95- naive CD8+ T cells lacking CXCR3 (TNR3-). CDR3 protein: CASSERTWYEQYF.